These 16 T cell receptor beta chains originate from one sample sequenced in a study of CD8 T cells in ankylosing spondylitis. Each CDR3 protein is one row after TCRdb ran MiXCR on the 5' RACE reads. The table shows some 140,000 distinct CDR3 sequences, with 7% to 9% occurring only once. Sequencing was done on a sample of synovial fluid, either unsorted or a sorted T cell fraction (not recorded which). All receptors derive from a male donor with ankylosing spondylitis.

This chain links TRBV30 with TRBJ2-1; no clear D gene. V was pared by 5 bases and J by 0 bases, with 5 bases between. The germline V gene encodes CDR1 GTSNPN and CDR2 SVGIG (reference sequence). The CDR3 is 12 residues long. The DNA of the CDR3 is TGTGCCTGGGCCTCCTCCTACAATGAGCAGTTCTTC. Translated, it gives CAWASSYNEQFF.

This clonotype was seen a few times. This chain connects TRBV2 to TRBJ1-2; TRBD1 is a possible D gene (5 bases). CDR1 is SNHLY and CDR2 is FYNNEI in the germline V gene. There are 13 residues in the CDR3. Trimming removed 7 bases from V and 2 bases from J, with 11 bases in between. CDR3 loop: CASNVNRNYGYTF. CDR3 bases: TGTGCCAGCAATGTGAACAGGAACTATGGCTACACCTTC.

The genes are TRBV14 and TRBJ2-4, with D perhaps assigned TRBD1 or TRBD2 (7 bases each). The V gene lost 1 base and the J gene lost 0 bases, with 10 bases spanning the gap. The CDR3 sequence is 16 residues long. Looked up from germline, CDR1 is SGHDN and CDR2 is FVKESK. The CDR3 DNA sequence: TGTGCCAGCAGCCAAGCCAGGGGGGGAGCCAAAAACATTCAGTACTTC. Protein product: CASSQARGGAKNIQYF.

This clonotype was detected many times. CDR3 sequence: CASSLTSGYNEQFF. The CDR3 coding sequence is TGTGCCAGCAGCTTAACTAGCGGTTACAATGAGCAGTTCTTC. This chain links TRBV7-2 with TRBJ2-1, with 8 bases that match TRBD2. Trimming took 2 bases from V and 4 from J; bases not matched to a gene: 1. The CDR3 loop spans 14 amino acids. The germline V gene has CDR1 SGHTA and CDR2 FQGNSA.

The table lists this clonotype with a count of one. This may be a read error, as it is one base from a much larger clone. V is TRBV24-1 and J is TRBJ1-2; 7 bases are a match to TRBD1. CDR3 length equals 15 residues. Germline CDR1 KGHDR, CDR2 SFDVKD. CDR3 residues: CATSDFTRQGEGYSF. CDR3 DNA sequence: TGTGCCACCAGTGATTTTACTCGGCAGGGGGAAGGCTACTCCTTC.

The chain carries TRBV5-5 and TRBJ2-5; the D gene could be TRBD1 or TRBD2 (6 bases each). The germline V gene encodes CDR1 SGHKS and CDR2 YYEKEE (reference sequence). The CDR3 contains 16 residues. Trimming stripped 1 base from V and 4 bases from J, with 17 bases between. CDR3: CASSLLWGARGETQYF. The CDR3 nucleotides are TGTGCCAGCAGCTTGTTGTGGGGGGCGCGTGGAGAGACCCAGTACTTC. Together with reference TRBV5-5 and TRBJ2-5, the CDR3 gives the full variable domain: DAGVTQSPTHLIKTRGQQVTLRCSPISGHKSVSWYQQVLGQGPQFIFQYYEKEERGRGNFPDRFSARQFPNYSSELNVNALLLGDSALYLCASSLLWGARGETQYFGPGTRLLVL.

There are a few counts of this clonotype. The rearrangement joins TRBV7-2 to TRBJ2-3, with D possibly TRBD2 on 7 matching bases. The CDR3 runs 13 residues. Germline V gene lookup returns CDR1 SGHTA and CDR2 FQGNSA. V was cut by 5 bases and J by 5 bases, with 11 bases left in between. CDR3 in DNA: TGTGCCAGCAGCCCCGGGGGGCGAGATACGCAGTATTTT. Amino acids: CASSPGGRDTQYF.

This clonotype has more than one count but fewer than ten. The rearrangement joins TRBV7-9 to TRBJ1-2; D may be TRBD1 (5 bases). The V gene's germline CDR1 is SEHNR and CDR2 FQNEAQ (reference sequence). This CDR3 has 15 residues. The germline V and J ends were trimmed by 1 base and 6 bases, with 15 bases remaining between them. The CDR3 sequence: CASSLGLGGNNGYTF. In nucleotides, the CDR3 is TGTGCCAGCAGCTTAGGGTTGGGGGGAAACAATGGCTACACCTTC.

The sample holds a few counts of this clonotype. The V call is TRBV20-1, the J call TRBJ1-1, with D uncertain. This CDR3 is 14 amino acids long. The germline gives CDR1 DFQATT, CDR2 SNEGSKA (reference sequence). V lost 5 bases to trimming and J lost 4 bases, with 17 bases between them. The CDR3 nucleotides are TGCAGTGCTTTCCACCCCACAGTGGCCACTGAAGCTTTCTTT. Amino acids: CSAFHPTVATEAFF.

This clonotype was picked up many times. The chain carries TRBV11-1 and TRBJ2-2, with 11 nucleotides matching TRBD2. CDR3 length equals 18 residues. Germline-derived CDR1 and CDR2 are SGHAT and FQDESV (reference sequence). V dropped 5 bases and J dropped 1; count of bases not matched to a gene: 9. CDR3 protein: CASSRQGTSGGNTGELFF. The CDR3 coding sequence is TGTGCCAGCAGCCGCCAAGGGACTAGCGGAGGGAACACCGGGGAGCTGTTTTTT. The variable domain in full, completed from reference TRBV11-1 and TRBJ2-2, reads EAEVAQSPRYKITEKSQAVAFWCDPISGHATLYWYRQILGQGPELLVQFQDESVVDDSQLPKDRFSAERLKGVDSTLKIQPAELGDSAMYLCASSRQGTSGGNTGELFFGEGSRLTVL.

The table lists this clonotype with many counts. The chain recombines TRBV7-2 with TRBJ1-3; D call uncertain. CDR1 and CDR2 (germline): SGHTA, FQGNSA. CDR3 length: 14 residues. The V gene lost 1 base and the J gene lost 0 bases, with 4 bases spanning the gap. CDR3 amino acids: CASSLGLSGNTIYF. The CDR3 nucleotides read TGTGCCAGCAGCTTAGGCCTCTCTGGAAACACCATATATTTT.

This clonotype was counted between two and nine times. This chain uses TRBV6-2 or TRBV6-3 with TRBJ1-6; D gene unclear. Trimming left V 6 bases short and J 6 bases short, with 6 bases between. CDR1 is MNHEY and CDR2 is SVGEGT in the germline V gene. The CDR3 totals 12 residues. The CDR3 loop is CASRRINSPLHF. In nucleotides, the CDR3 is TGTGCCAGCAGACGGATTAATTCACCCCTCCACTTT.

In its sample, this clonotype was seen a few times. V gene TRBV24-1 combines with J gene TRBJ1-1; a possible D gene is TRBD1 (5 bases). Trimming removed 6 bases at V and 11 bases at J, with 12 bases between. Looked up from germline, CDR1 is KGHDR and CDR2 is SFDVKD. This CDR3 is built from 11 residues. The CDR3 here is CATSRGFGAFF. The CDR3 DNA reads TGTGCCACCAGTCGGGGGTTTGGGGCTTTCTTT.

This clonotype was seen more than once but under ten times. The gene calls are TRBV12-3 or TRBV12-4 and TRBJ1-1, with 9 positions matching TRBD1. The CDR3 runs to 14 residues. The junction had 7 bases not matched to a gene; V was cut back by 6 bases and J by 5 bases. The CDR3 reads CASSLTGGRTEAFF. The DNA for the CDR3 is TGTGCCAGCAGCCTGACAGGGGGGAGGACTGAAGCTTTCTTT.

This clonotype was recorded many times. This chain joins TRBV18 and TRBJ1-5; the D is unclear. Germline V CDR1 and CDR2: KGHSH, LQKENI. With 2 bases removed from V and 6 bases from J, the gap between germline ends came to 8 bases. The CDR3 has 13 amino acids. The CDR3 here is CASSPGFLQPQHF. The CDR3 region has the DNA TGTGCCAGCTCACCAGGGTTCCTTCAGCCCCAGCATTTT.

The table lists this clonotype with a few counts. The chain combines TRBV7-2 with TRBJ2-7; TRBD1 aligns across 10 bases. The CDR3 loop spans 14 amino acids. Trimming removed 3 bases from V and 7 bases from J; junction bases left unmatched: 6. CDR1 is SGHTA, CDR2 FQGNSA, per germline. This CDR3 is CASSLDRGWWEQYF. DNA of the CDR3: TGTGCCAGCAGCTTGGACAGGGGGTGGTGGGAGCAGTACTTC.